The sequence of this T cell receptor (beta chain) was determined in a study of control samples from healthy donors and cancer patients. V was shortened by 6 bases and J by 7 bases, with 12 bases between the two germline ends. CDR1 and CDR2 (germline): SGHAT, FQNNGV. The CDR3 length is 13 residues. Clones were sequenced by immunoSEQ multiplex PCR, and TCRdb holds only the in-frame ones, with some missing. The sample holds roughly 130,000 clones, about nine tenths seen once. The rearrangement uses TRBV11-2 and TRBJ1-4; D uncertain. This clonotype originated in a man aged 30 to 45 in good health. The sample taken for sequencing was blood. Here the CDR3 DNA reads TGTGCCAGCAGTCCGGTTTATGGTGAAAAACTGTTTTTT. It codes for CASSPVYGEKLFF.